These 14 T cell receptor beta chains came from one sample sequenced in a study of graft-versus-host responses after intestinal transplantation. These receptors have no identified antigens. Measured with immunoSEQ multiplex PCR; TCRdb has only the in-frame clones, and not every one. The sample includes approximately 75,000 clones, about 90% of them seen just once. The input for sequencing was unstimulated CD8+ T cells sorted from spleen or lymph node cells, taken before transplant. All receptors come from a human donor who was the organ donor for an intestinal transplant.

The chain employs TRBV28 and TRBJ2-7; TRBD2 matches at 8 bases. CDR1 MDHEN and CDR2 SYDVKM come from the germline V gene. With 11 bases clipped from V and 1 base from J, the junction kept 10 bases outside the gene matches. The CDR3 is 14 residues long. CDR3 bases: TGTGCCTCCACGGGGGGGCTAGGATCCTACGAGCAGTACGTC. Protein sequence: CASTGGLGSYEQYV.

V is TRBV19 and J is TRBJ1-5; D remains ambiguous. Germline CDR1 LNHDA, CDR2 SQIVND (reference sequence). The length of the CDR3 is 16 residues. Trimming cost V 3 bases and J 4 bases, with 16 bases left between them. The CDR3 is CASSMEAENWNQPQHF. CDR3 coding DNA: TGTGCCAGTAGTATGGAAGCGGAAAACTGGAATCAGCCCCAGCATTTT.

CDR3 nucleotides: TGCGCCAGTCGAGTTTGGGAGTCGAATGAGCAGTTCTTC. Translating it yields CASRVWESNEQFF. The chain combines TRBV5-1 with TRBJ2-1, with a tentative D call TRBD2 (5 bases). The CDR3 covers 13 residues. Trimming shortened V by 8 bases and J by 7 bases, and 16 bases separated the two germline ends. Germline V gives CDR1 SGHRS, CDR2 YFSETQ. Full variable domain (rest looked up from reference TRBV5-1 and TRBJ2-1): KAGVTQTPRYLIKTRGQQVTLSCSPISGHRSVSWYQQTPGQGLQFLFEYFSETQRNKGNFPGRFSGRQFSNSRSEMNVSTLELGDSALYLCASRVWESNEQFFGPGTRLTVL.

The rearrangement joins TRBV5-1 to TRBJ1-1, with D possibly being TRBD1 (5 bases). Germline CDR1 reads SGHRS; CDR2 reads YFSETQ. The length of the CDR3 is 14 residues. Trimming took 2 bases from V and 0 from J, leaving 8 bases between them. This chain's CDR3 is CASSFYRLNTEAFF. The CDR3 coding sequence is TGCGCCAGCAGCTTTTACAGGCTGAACACTGAAGCTTTCTTT.

The table lists this clone with a few counts. The chain combines TRBV5-5 with TRBJ1-1, with D tentatively TRBD1 (6 bases). Trimming left V 0 bases short and J 1 base short, with 7 bases between. This CDR3 is 14 amino acids long. The germline gives CDR1 SGHKS, CDR2 YYEKEE (reference sequence). CDR3 nucleotides: TGTGCCAGCAGCTTGGTCAGGGGGAACACTGAAGCTTTCTTT. Protein product: CASSLVRGNTEAFF.

The chain employs TRBV6-5 and TRBJ2-7; the D is unclear. Germline CDR1 and CDR2: MNHEY and SVGAGI. There are 13 residues in the CDR3. V lost 2 bases and J 8 bases, leaving 13 bases between the germline ends. The CDR3 DNA reads TGTGCCAGCAGTTACGCTAAGACTTTAAAGCAGTACGTC. As protein: CASSYAKTLKQYV.

Here the CDR3 reads CASGGQADYGYTF. In nucleotides, the CDR3 is TGTGCCAGCGGTGGACAGGCGGACTATGGCTACACCTTC. J is TRBJ1-2 and V is TRBV28; 7 nucleotides line up with TRBD1. Germline CDR1 reads MDHEN; CDR2 reads SYDVKM. The trim removed 8 bases at V and 3 bases at J, leaving 6 bases unmatched. The length of the CDR3 is 13 residues.

The V call is TRBV5-4, the J call TRBJ1-2; D remains ambiguous. The V end was cut by 4 bases, the J end by 6 bases, with 13 bases between. The CDR3 contains 13 residues. The germline gives CDR1 SGHNT, CDR2 YYREEE (reference sequence). Written as DNA, the CDR3 is TGTGCCAGCAGCCCCGTCAGGTCCCATGGCTACACCTTC. Translation: CASSPVRSHGYTF.

This chain connects TRBV2 to TRBJ1-5, with D tentatively TRBD1 (5 bases). CDR1 and CDR2 (germline): SNHLY, FYNNEI. The V and J ends lost 1 base and 1 base respectively, with 5 bases between them. CDR3 length equals 14 residues. CDR3 DNA sequence: TGTGCCAGCAGTGAAGGGGGCAGCAATCAGCCCCAGCATTTT. Translation: CASSEGGSNQPQHF.

The V and J genes are TRBV13 and TRBJ1-1, with no clear D. Looked up from germline, CDR1 is PRHDT and CDR2 is FYEKMQ (reference sequence). The length of the CDR3 is 16 residues. V lost 6 bases, J lost 5 bases, and 22 bases lay in between. DNA for the CDR3: TGTGCCAGCAGGCCCCACCCCGGGGTGTGGGGTACTGAAGCTTTCTTT. Protein sequence: CASRPHPGVWGTEAFF.

V is TRBV18 and J is TRBJ2-7, with 7 bases lining up with TRBD1. Germline lookup yields CDR1 KGHSH and CDR2 LQKENI. J gave up 2 bases and V 3 bases, and 4 bases lay outside the gene matches. The CDR3 contains 14 residues. CDR3 sequence: CASSPWGQTYEQYV. CDR3 DNA: TGTGCCAGCTCACCGTGGGGACAGACCTACGAGCAGTACGTC.

This chain connects TRBV6-1 to TRBJ2-7, with TRBD1 matching over 8 bases. J lost 3 bases, V lost 8 bases, and 3 bases had no gene match. Germline V lookup: CDR1 MNHNS, CDR2 SASEGT. The CDR3 spans 12 residues. In DNA, the CDR3 is TGTGCCAGCGGGACAGGAAGCTACGAGCAGTACGTC. The encoded protein is CASGTGSYEQYV.

This chain joins TRBV29-1 and TRBJ1-3, with D possibly being TRBD1 (5 bases). The CDR3 consists of 15 residues. The germline V and J ends were trimmed by 4 bases and 0 bases, with 13 bases remaining between them. CDR1 is SQVTM and CDR2 is ANQGSEA in the germline V gene. CDR3 DNA: TGCAGCGTTGGGGGGGAGGCCTCCTCTGGAAACACCATATATTTT. Protein sequence: CSVGGEASSGNTIYF. Combining the CDR3 with reference TRBV29-1 and TRBJ1-3 gives the whole variable domain SAVISQKPSRDICQRGTSLTIQCQVDSQVTMMFWYRQQPGQSLTLIATANQGSEATYESGFVIDKFPISRPNLTFSTLTVSNMSPEDSSIYLCSVGGEASSGNTIYFGEGSWLTVV.

V is TRBV5-6 and J is TRBJ1-4; TRBD1 agrees at 8 bases. This CDR3 is built from 16 residues. V lost 4 bases, J lost 3 bases, and 8 bases stayed unmatched. Per the germline V gene, CDR1 is SGHDT and CDR2 is YYEEEE. CDR3 amino acids: CASSGAYRGSNEKLFF. The CDR3 nucleotides read TGTGCCAGCAGCGGGGCCTACAGGGGGTCTAATGAAAAACTGTTTTTT.